Listed below are T cell receptor beta chains from one sample, sequenced in a study of blood T cell repertoires in COVID-19. TCRdb's copy holds only in-frame clones and misses some; the assay was immunoSEQ multiplex PCR. The sample has about 63,000 clones; around 80% are singletons. The sequencing input was peripheral blood. Receptors were obtained from a human donor in a cohort sampled during active COVID-19. CDR3s leave out the opening cysteine and the closing phenylalanine or tryptophan.

j_call	v_call	cdr3_aa
TRBJ2-7	TRBV27	ASSSTRTYEQY
TRBJ2-2	TRBV4-1	ASSLRLAPNTGELF
TRBJ2-2	TRBV7-8	ASSKRQGVTGELF
TRBJ1-2	TRBV10-3	ANKDSSIGGYT
TRBJ1-2	TRBV4-1	ASSQAPTGTYGYT
TRBJ2-3	TRBV7-9	ASSFTSGGGDTQY
TRBJ1-4	TRBV7-6	ASSHPPRDRNEKLF
TRBJ1-4	TRBV30	AWSAGVNEKLF
TRBJ2-5	TRBV6-6	ASTTLGLPNPETQY
TRBJ2-7	TRBV5-1	ASSLIRGTEQY
TRBJ1-5	TRBV6-5	ASSNRGGNQPQH
TRBJ2-1	TRBV7-9	ASSYPSSYNEQF
TRBJ1-3	TRBV5-5	ASSHQGALAGNTIY
TRBJ1-2	TRBV7-2	ASSSSGLPAVGYT
TRBJ2-4	TRBV12-5	ASGYREGRDLAKNIQY
TRBJ2-2	TRBV19	ASSGRQGPDTGELF
TRBJ2-5	TRBV6-5	ASLAGGPQETQY
TRBJ2-3	TRBV5-1	ASSLGLGTDTQY
TRBJ2-3	TRBV5-1	ASSLGGLADTQY
TRBJ2-7	TRBV5-4	ASSLGLAGVASYEQY